This T cell receptor beta chain emerged from a study of tumor and adjacent non-tumor tissue in lung cancer. As for the study in general: On average, productive TCRbeta reads reached roughly 3.9 million per sample.

The template was RNA from unsorted bulk tissue. The CDR3 has 11 residues. CDR1 DFQATT and CDR2 SNEGSKA come from the germline V gene (reference sequence). Trimming stripped 3 bases from V and 15 bases from J, with 15 bases between. Findings and caveats of the study: Shorter survival was associated with higher TCR diversity in tumors. TCR diversity was significantly greater in tumor than normal lung tissue. In normal lung, the top 100 clones were significantly more dominant than in tumor.

About this clonotype itself: Its antigen is unidentified.

The library came from three nested PCR rounds adapted from ARM-PCR protocols. MiXCR, run by TCRdb on the multiplex PCR reads, gives a single entry per CDR3 protein. The top ten hold 15% to 20% of the sample, which has over 110,000 distinct CDR3 sequences, approximately 66% seen once. Sequencing was done on a sample of lung tumor tissue. The clonotype originates from a man between 60 and 70 years old with small cell lung cancer. The chain carries TRBV20-1 and TRBJ2-1; D is uncertain. This CDR3 reads CSASDWVAWFF. For the CDR3, the DNA is TGCAGTGCTAGTGACTGGGTTGCGTGGTTCTTC.